This TCR beta chain emerged from a study of blood T cell repertoires in COVID-19. About the study: Spain, Italy and the United States supplied samples that represented acute and convalescent COVID-19. Sources were T cells, B-cell-depleted T cells, or PBMCs; the material itself was cDNA or gDNA.

V lost 1 base and J lost 3; bases outside the gene matches: 4. The CDR3 has 15 residues. The germline V gene encodes CDR1 LNHNV and CDR2 YYDKDF (reference sequence). Original data processing: Estimation of nucleated cell counts relied on the amplification of reference gene primers. The assay was immunoSEQ multiplex PCR, and TCRdb's table has in-frame clones only and misses some. V, J and clone size derive from that table, while D and trimming were established from the DNA sequence. The table lists fewer than 250,000 clones, under 85% of them singletons. The chain couples TRBV15 to TRBJ2-5; 8 nucleotides match TRBD1. The clonotype comes from a human donor in a cohort sampled during active COVID-19. The sample was peripheral blood. CDR3 nucleotide sequence: TGTGCCACCAGCAGAGCCCTGACAGGGGAAGAGACCCAGTACTTC. It yields the protein CATSRALTGEETQYF.